This passage covers 27 T cell receptor beta chains from one sample sequenced in a study of T cell repertoires in cytomegalovirus infection. TCRdb re-derived calls from the reads in MiXCR, one entry per CDR3 protein. The table includes roughly 990,000 distinct CDR3 sequences, 31% detected once. For these TCRs, the target antigens are not known. The material was cultured CD8+ T cells from PBMCs, obtained from culture after CMV antigen stimulation. These receptors were taken from a human donor in good health (CMV status not recorded). Some clones in this sample may be carry-over from other donors' samples.

This clonotype has a count of ten or more. V usage is TRBV7-8 and J usage is TRBJ1-2; D possibly corresponds to TRBD1 (5 bases). The germline V and J ends were trimmed by 0 bases and 4 bases, with 21 bases remaining between them. CDR1 and CDR2 (germline): SGHVS, FQNEAQ. The CDR3 runs 18 residues. CDR3 sequence (DNA): TGTGCCAGCAGCTTAGCGCGGGGGGGACCTACAGGCCCCTATGGCTACACCTTC. Its translation: CASSLARGGPTGPYGYTF.

This clonotype was seen only a few times. The chain carries TRBV6-2 or TRBV6-3 and TRBJ1-1; D not resolved. Trimming left V 0 bases short and J 3 bases short, with 14 bases between. The CDR3 has 16 amino acids. Germline values: CDR1 MNHEY, CDR2 SVGEGT. CDR3 nucleotide sequence: TGTGCCAGCAGTTACTCGCAGTATTTAGAGGACACTGAAGCTTTCTTT. Protein product: CASSYSQYLEDTEAFF.

The rearrangement joins TRBV4-3 to TRBJ2-1, with TRBD2 matching over 7 bases. Per germline, CDR1 LGHNA and CDR2 YSLEER. Trimming cost V 0 bases and J 4 bases; bases outside gene matches: 6. The CDR3 length is 16 residues. The CDR3 region has the DNA TGCGCCAGCAGCCAAGATCTCCAGCGGGATTACAATGAGCAGTTCTTC. Encoded protein: CASSQDLQRDYNEQFF.

This clonotype was found a few times. As DNA, the CDR3 is TGTGCCAGCAGCTTCACAGGGCCCCCTTACAATGAGCAGTTCTTC. Its translation is CASSFTGPPYNEQFF. The chain carries TRBV7-6 and TRBJ2-1, with a possible D match to TRBD1 (6 bases). Trimming stripped 3 bases from V and 4 bases from J, with 13 bases between. The CDR3 loop spans 15 amino acids. In germline, CDR1 is SGHVS, CDR2 FNYEAQ.

The chain couples TRBV10-3 to TRBJ2-2; TRBD2 matches 7 bases. The CDR3 runs to 14 residues. The V gene's germline CDR1 is ENHRY and CDR2 SYGVKD. V was pared by 8 bases and J by 5 bases, with 8 bases of the junction left unmatched. The DNA for the CDR3 is TGTGCCATCCCGGGCGGGGGACCTACCGGGGAGCTGTTTTTT. This codes for CAIPGGGPTGELFF.

This chain uses TRBV9 with TRBJ1-4; 8 bases line up with TRBD1. The J segment lost 4 bases and the V segment lost 2 bases, leaving 4 bases of the junction unmatched. CDR3 length: 15 amino acids. CDR1 is SGDLS, CDR2 YYNGEE, per germline. Written as DNA, the CDR3 is TGTGCCAGCAGCGTCGAGGACAGGGTTAATGAAAAACTGTTTTTT. Protein sequence: CASSVEDRVNEKLFF.

This clonotype was observed many times. This chain joins TRBV12-3 or TRBV12-4 and TRBJ2-2; 7 nucleotides agree with TRBD1. Germline trimming cut 5 bases from V and 5 bases from J; bases unmatched to any gene: 8. This CDR3 is 15 amino acids long. The CDR3 DNA reads as TGTGCCAGCAGTCCCGACAGGGAATGGACCGGGGAGCTGTTTTTT. Encoded protein: CASSPDREWTGELFF.

This clonotype was observed a handful of times. The chain employs TRBV12-3 or TRBV12-4 and TRBJ2-3, with a tentative D call TRBD2 (6 bases). The CDR3 covers 15 residues. V was shortened by 5 bases and J by 6 bases, with 18 bases between the two germline ends. For the CDR3, the DNA is TGTGCCAGCAGTGAACTAGCCTCCCCGGATGATACGCAGTATTTT. It encodes CASSELASPDDTQYF.

The chain has TRBV7-8 and TRBJ2-2; D is possibly TRBD2 (5 bases). This CDR3 region has 13 residues. From germline, CDR1 is SGHVS and CDR2 FQNEAQ. Trimming pared 8 bases from V and 1 base from J, leaving 8 bases between. The CDR3 sequence: CASLRVNTGELFF. The CDR3, as DNA: TGTGCCAGCCTGCGGGTGAACACCGGGGAGCTGTTTTTT.

This clonotype has a handful of counts. The chain combines TRBV12-5 with TRBJ1-2; D gene unclear. The CDR3 has 13 amino acids. Between the trimmed V and J ends, which lost 2 bases and 4 bases, there was a span of 8 bases. Per the germline V gene, CDR1 is LGHNT and CDR2 is FRNRAP. The CDR3: CASGLPRPYGYTF. The CDR3 nucleotides are TGTGCTAGTGGTTTGCCCAGGCCCTATGGCTACACCTTC.

This clonotype showed up just a few times. The chain employs TRBV24-1 and TRBJ2-3; possible D gene TRBD1, 6 bases. V lost 3 bases, J lost 4 bases, and 13 bases lay in between. The CDR3 length is 15 residues. Germline V CDR1 and CDR2: KGHDR, SFDVKD. CDR3 nucleotides: TGTGCCACCAGTGATCGTTTGGACAGCTCAGATACGCAGTATTTT. Translating it yields CATSDRLDSSDTQYF.

The sample holds a few counts of this clonotype. The J gene is TRBJ2-1, the V gene TRBV19; 8 nucleotides match TRBD2. Germline V gene data show CDR1 as LNHDA and CDR2 as SQIVND (reference sequence). Trimming removed 7 bases from V and 4 bases from J; junction bases left unmatched: 3. CDR3 size: 13 residues. CDR3 bases: TGTGCCAGTAAGGAGCGGGGGTACAATGAGCAGTTCTTC. Protein sequence: CASKERGYNEQFF.

V usage is TRBV7-8 and J usage is TRBJ1-2; weak D call: TRBD1 (5 bases). The CDR3 extends over 16 amino acids. V gave up 5 bases and J gave up 3 bases, with 19 bases separating them. The germline V gene has CDR1 SGHVS and CDR2 FQNEAQ. The CDR3 protein is CASSLRGRGEYYGYTF. DNA of the CDR3: TGTGCCAGCAGCCTTAGGGGCAGAGGGGAATACTATGGCTACACCTTC.

This clonotype came up many times. V is TRBV7-2 and J is TRBJ2-1; 8 bases line up with TRBD2. V gave up 4 bases and J gave up 8 bases; unmatched junction bases: 4. The CDR3 loop spans 13 amino acids. Germline assignment: CDR1 SGHTA and CDR2 FQGNSA. The CDR3 spells CASSSSGGHEQFF. CDR3 DNA sequence: TGTGCCAGCAGCTCCAGCGGGGGCCATGAGCAGTTCTTC. The full variable domain, rest sourced from reference TRBV7-2 and TRBJ2-1, is GAGVSQSPSNKVTEKGKDVELRCDPISGHTALYWYRQSLGQGLEFLIYFQGNSAPDKSGLPSDRFSAERTGGSVSTLTIQRTQQEDSAVYLCASSSSGGHEQFFGPGTRLTVL.

This clonotype appeared a few times. The chain employs TRBV19 and TRBJ1-4, with a tentative D call TRBD1 (5 bases). The CDR3 covers 15 residues. The V gene lost 7 bases and the J gene lost 3 bases, with 15 bases spanning the gap. Germline V gives CDR1 LNHDA, CDR2 SQIVND (reference sequence). This chain's CDR3 is CASTGPTASNEKLFF. In nucleotides, the CDR3 is TGTGCCAGTACCGGGCCGACAGCTTCTAATGAAAAACTGTTTTTT.

The V call is TRBV7-9, the J call TRBJ1-1; no clear D. From germline, CDR1 is SEHNR and CDR2 FQNEAQ (reference sequence). The length of the CDR3 is 14 residues. V lost 5 bases, J lost 2 bases, and 12 bases lay in between. Here the CDR3 DNA reads TGTGCCAGCAGCCCTTCGGCGAGAAACACTGAAGCTTTCTTT. Translated: CASSPSARNTEAFF.

A few counts support this clonotype. The J gene is TRBJ2-1, the V gene TRBV7-6; TRBD1 matches at 10 bases. The CDR3 spans 12 residues. CDR1 is SGHVS and CDR2 is FNYEAQ in the germline V gene. The J segment lost 13 bases and the V segment lost 6 bases, leaving 6 bases of the junction unmatched. The CDR3 DNA reads as TGTGCCAGCAGTTACGGGACAGGGGAACAGTTCTTC. This encodes CASSYGTGEQFF.

The chain employs TRBV11-3 and TRBJ2-4, with D perhaps matching TRBD1 (6 bases). Trimming removed 5 bases from V and 8 bases from J, with 25 bases in between. This CDR3 comprises 17 residues. CDR1 and CDR2 (germline): SGHNT, YENEEA. The CDR3 is CASSTNRVPEILDIQYF. CDR3 bases: TGTGCCAGCAGCACTAACAGGGTGCCCGAAATATTGGACATTCAGTACTTC.

The chain employs TRBV7-6 and TRBJ2-7, with 10 bases aligning to TRBD1. Germline lookup yields CDR1 SGHVS and CDR2 FNYEAQ. J lost 1 base, V lost 6 bases, and 6 bases had no gene match. CDR3 length equals 15 residues. CDR3 in DNA: TGTGCCAGCAGTTCCGGGACAGGGGAATCCTACGAGCAGTACTTC. Protein sequence: CASSSGTGESYEQYF.

The chain combines TRBV6-5 with TRBJ2-3; the match to TRBD1 covers 7 bases. The germline CDR1 and CDR2 sequences are MNHEY and SVGAGI. This CDR3 is built from 16 residues. Unmatched junction bases numbered 6, after V lost 2 bases and J lost 1 base. CDR3 residues: CASSYRTGPRTDTQYF. The DNA for the CDR3 is TGTGCCAGCAGTTACAGGACAGGACCCCGCACAGATACGCAGTATTTT.

This clonotype was detected a few times. The chain has TRBV2 and TRBJ1-1; no firm D call. Trimming stripped 5 bases from V and 4 bases from J, with 14 bases between. CDR1 is SNHLY, CDR2 FYNNEI, per germline. There are 14 residues in the CDR3. For the CDR3, the DNA is TGTGCCAGCAGTCCCTTGTCGGATTCCACTGAAGCTTTCTTT. The encoded protein is CASSPLSDSTEAFF.

The V and J genes are TRBV7-9 and TRBJ1-2; D is uncertain. In germline, CDR1 is SEHNR, CDR2 FQNEAQ (reference sequence). Trimming stripped 7 bases from V and 7 bases from J, with 13 bases between. This CDR3 contains 12 residues. CDR3 region: CASTLGGSGYTF. CDR3 DNA sequence: TGTGCCAGCACCTTGGGCGGTTCTGGCTACACCTTC.

In its sample, this clonotype was seen many times. The gene calls are TRBV7-6 and TRBJ2-5; the D gene is possibly TRBD2 (5 bases). Germline CDR1 SGHVS, CDR2 FNYEAQ. The CDR3 is 13 residues long. Trimming stripped 5 bases from V and 4 bases from J, with 11 bases between. In DNA form, the CDR3 reads TGTGCCAGCAGCCTAATAGCGCCAGAGACCCAGTACTTC. Translating it yields CASSLIAPETQYF.

This clonotype was recorded a few times. This chain uses TRBV10-3 with TRBJ1-2; D is undetermined. The CDR3 is 15 amino acids. Looked up from germline, CDR1 is ENHRY and CDR2 is SYGVKD. V shed 3 bases and J shed 4 bases, with 15 bases lying between them. The CDR3 region is CAISDLGREVYGYTF. CDR3 in DNA: TGTGCCATCAGTGACCTAGGTAGGGAAGTCTATGGCTACACCTTC.

The CDR3 DNA reads TGTGCCAGCAGCGACAGGGAGTACGGCGGGGAGCTGTTTTTT. Its protein is CASSDREYGGELFF. The rearrangement joins TRBV6-5 to TRBJ2-2; 7 nucleotides align to TRBD1. The CDR3 is 14 residues long. Germline V gene lookup returns CDR1 MNHEY and CDR2 SVGAGI. The J segment lost 7 bases and the V segment lost 6 bases, leaving 8 bases of the junction unmatched.

Many counts were recorded for this clonotype. The rearrangement joins TRBV7-2 to TRBJ1-2; 7 nucleotides agree with TRBD1. The CDR3 loop spans 14 amino acids. The germline V gene encodes CDR1 SGHTA and CDR2 FQGNSA. Losses at the gene ends were 2 bases for V and 6 bases for J; bases not matched to a gene: 6. The CDR3 spells CASSLLQGIDGYTF. For the CDR3, the DNA is TGTGCCAGCAGCTTATTACAGGGGATAGATGGCTACACCTTC.

The chain is built from TRBV7-6 and TRBJ2-7; no clear D gene. The CDR3 length is 16 residues. Germline CDR1 reads SGHVS; CDR2 reads FNYEAQ. CDR3 DNA sequence: TGTGCTAGCAGCCCCCCAAGGTTGGGTCAGCCTCACGAGCAGTACGTC. This encodes CASSPPRLGQPHEQYV.